This T cell receptor (beta chain) was sequenced during a study of cytomegalovirus exposure and HLA in healthy donors. This clone has more than one count but fewer than ten. 60 Vbeta and 13 Jbeta primers were used in PCR. TCRdb's table, derived via immunoSEQ multiplex PCR, lists solely in-frame clones and lacks some. The sample holds approximately 80,000 clones; less than 80% are singletons and the top ten take over 14%. The CDR3 consists of 15 residues. J lost 4 bases, V lost 8 bases, and 11 bases had no gene match. Germline CDR1 is MNHEY and CDR2 is SVGAGI. The sample comprised PBMCs. The receptor was derived from a woman in her thirties or forties in good health and CMV-seropositive. This chain joins TRBV6-5 and TRBJ2-7, with 10 nucleotides matching TRBD2. The CDR3 DNA is TGTGCCAGCGGCGCTAGCGGGAGCCCTTGGTACGAGCAGTACTTC. Translating it yields CASGASGSPWYEQYF.